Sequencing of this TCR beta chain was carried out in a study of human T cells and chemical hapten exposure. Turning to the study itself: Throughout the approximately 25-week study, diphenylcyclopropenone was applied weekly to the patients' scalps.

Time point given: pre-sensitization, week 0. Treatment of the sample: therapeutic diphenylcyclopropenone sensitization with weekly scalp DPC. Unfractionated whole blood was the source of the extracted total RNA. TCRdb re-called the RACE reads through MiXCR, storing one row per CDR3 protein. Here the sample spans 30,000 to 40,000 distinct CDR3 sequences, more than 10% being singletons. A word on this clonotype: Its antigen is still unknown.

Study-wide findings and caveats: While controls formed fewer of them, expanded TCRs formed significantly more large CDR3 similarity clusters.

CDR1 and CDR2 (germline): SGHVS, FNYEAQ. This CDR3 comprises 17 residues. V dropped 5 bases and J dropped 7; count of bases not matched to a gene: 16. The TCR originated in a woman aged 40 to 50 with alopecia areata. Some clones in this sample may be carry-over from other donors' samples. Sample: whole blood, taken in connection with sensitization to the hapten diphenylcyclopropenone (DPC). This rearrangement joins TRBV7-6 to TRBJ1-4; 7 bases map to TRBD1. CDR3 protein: CASSPLGRGPGSEKLFF. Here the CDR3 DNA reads TGTGCCAGCAGCCCCTTAGGAAGGGGGCCGGGAAGTGAAAAACTGTTTTTT.